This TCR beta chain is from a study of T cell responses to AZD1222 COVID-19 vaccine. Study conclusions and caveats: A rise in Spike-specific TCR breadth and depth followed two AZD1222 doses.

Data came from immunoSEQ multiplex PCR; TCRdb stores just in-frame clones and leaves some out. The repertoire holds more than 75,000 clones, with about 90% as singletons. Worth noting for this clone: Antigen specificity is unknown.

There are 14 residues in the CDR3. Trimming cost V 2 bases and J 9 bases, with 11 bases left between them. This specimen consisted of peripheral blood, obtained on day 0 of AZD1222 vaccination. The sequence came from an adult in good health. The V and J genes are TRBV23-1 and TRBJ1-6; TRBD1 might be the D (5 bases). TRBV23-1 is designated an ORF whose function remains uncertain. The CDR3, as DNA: TGCGCCAGCAGTCAACGTCAGGGAGGTTCACCCCTCCACTTT. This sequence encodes CASSQRQGGSPLHF.